The following is a T cell receptor beta chain sequence with its context. Its antigen is still unknown. The table came from immunoSEQ multiplex PCR; TCRdb's copy has only in-frame clones and leaves some out. Of roughly 70,000 clones listed, roughly 96% were seen once; the top ten hold 2% to 2.5%. It was the roughly 130-subject validation cohort, separate from the approximately 700-subject first cohort, to which the donors belonged. This sample was included in a study of cytomegalovirus exposure and HLA in healthy donors. Overall study context: Per a later analysis, the approximately 690 first-cohort and 120 validation repertoires shared one platform.

General study results and limits: Within the 130 or so validation repertoires, first-cohort TCR clusters tended to co-occur, according to a later analysis.

This sequence was found in a young man in good health and CMV-seronegative. Sequencing was done on a sample of PBMCs.

CDR3 sequence reads: CASSYIIEGNYGYTF. The CDR3 DNA is TGTGCCAGCAGTTACATTATAGAGGGCAACTATGGCTACACCTTC. This chain connects TRBV6-5 to TRBJ1-2; D gene ambiguous. CDR1 is MNHEY, CDR2 SVGAGI, per germline. This CDR3 is 15 amino acids long. V was shortened by 2 bases and J by 2 bases, with 12 bases between the two germline ends.